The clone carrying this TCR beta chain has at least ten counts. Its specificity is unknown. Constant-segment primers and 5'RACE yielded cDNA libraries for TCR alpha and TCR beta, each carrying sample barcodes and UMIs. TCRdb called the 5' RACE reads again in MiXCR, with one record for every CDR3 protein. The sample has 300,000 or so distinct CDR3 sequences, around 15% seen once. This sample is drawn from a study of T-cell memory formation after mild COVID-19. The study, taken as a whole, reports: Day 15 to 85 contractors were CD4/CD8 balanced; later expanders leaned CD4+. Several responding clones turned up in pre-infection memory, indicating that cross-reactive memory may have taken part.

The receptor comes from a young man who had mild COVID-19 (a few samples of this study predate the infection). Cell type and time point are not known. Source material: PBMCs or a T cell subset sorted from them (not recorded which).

The CDR3 DNA follows: TGTGCCAGCAGTTCACAGCGGGGGGCCCCAGATACGCAGTATTTT. Protein product: CASSSQRGAPDTQYF. The chain carries TRBV6-2 or TRBV6-3 and TRBJ2-3; TRBD2 aligns across 9 bases. The V and J ends lost 4 bases and 4 bases, in that order; junction bases with no gene match: 6. This CDR3 contains 15 residues. Germline V lookup: CDR1 MNHEY, CDR2 SVGEGT.